The 7 T cell receptor beta chains below were found in one sample sequenced in a study of T cell changes during pregnancy in multiple sclerosis. Some clones are missing from TCRdb's copy, which holds only in-frame ones; the method was immunoSEQ multiplex PCR. This repertoire shows about 80,000 clones, around 90% found once; its top ten account for under 1.5%. The source material was peripheral blood, sampled before pregnancy. The receptor source for this set is a female donor with multiple sclerosis, enrolled in a pregnancy study.

This chain joins TRBV4-2 and TRBJ2-2; TRBD2 agrees at 12 bases. CDR3 length equals 16 residues. Per the germline V gene, CDR1 is LGHNA and CDR2 is YNFKEQ. The V gene end was trimmed by 5 bases and the J gene end by 3 bases; junction bases not matched to a gene: 4. CDR3 in DNA: TGTGCCAGCAGCTCCCGACTAGCGGGGGACACCGGGGAGCTGTTTTTT. Protein: CASSSRLAGDTGELFF.

The chain recombines TRBV5-8 with TRBJ2-3, with a tentative D call TRBD2 (7 bases). V was cut by 4 bases and J by 0 bases, with 12 bases left in between. Germline assignment: CDR1 SGHTS and CDR2 YDEGEE. The CDR3 consists of 15 residues. DNA for the CDR3: TGTGCCAGCAGCGCACGGGGGGCCAGCACAGATACGCAGTATTTT. Protein sequence: CASSARGASTDTQYF.

The rearrangement uses TRBV6-5 and TRBJ2-1; D is possibly TRBD2 (6 bases). Germline V gives CDR1 MNHEY, CDR2 SVGAGI. There are 14 residues in the CDR3. V lost 2 bases and J lost 8, with 13 bases in between. The CDR3 is CASSYRPWGDEQFF. In nucleotides, the CDR3 is TGTGCCAGCAGTTACCGGCCCTGGGGGGATGAGCAGTTCTTC.

CDR3 amino acids: CATHKGDSGTNGYTF. CDR3 coding DNA: TGTGCCACCCATAAGGGGGATTCCGGGACGAATGGCTACACCTTC. J is TRBJ1-2 and V is TRBV10-3; D might be TRBD1 (6 bases). Germline values: CDR1 ENHRY, CDR2 SYGVKD. CDR3 size: 15 residues. The V and J ends lost 10 bases and 6 bases respectively, with 24 bases between them.

The genes are TRBV7-9 and TRBJ2-7; 7 bases are shared with TRBD2. CDR1 and CDR2 (germline): SEHNR, FQNEAQ (reference sequence). V gave up 4 bases and J gave up 3 bases; unmatched junction bases: 9. This CDR3 is built from 15 residues. CDR3 sequence reads: CASSSPVGGYYEQYF. CDR3 in DNA: TGTGCCAGCAGCTCCCCCGTCGGGGGGTACTACGAGCAGTACTTC. Using reference TRBV7-9 and TRBJ2-7 for the parts outside the CDR3, the full variable domain is DTGVSQNPRHKITKRGQNVTFRCDPISEHNRLYWYRQTLGQGPEFLTYFQNEAQLEKSRLLSDRFSAERPKGSFSTLEIQRTEQGDSAMYLCASSSPVGGYYEQYFGPGTRLTVT.

The V gene is TRBV13, the J gene TRBJ2-7; a weak D match, TRBD2 (5 bases). The V gene lost 2 bases and the J gene lost 3 bases, with 8 bases spanning the gap. The V gene's germline CDR1 is PRHDT and CDR2 FYEKMQ (reference sequence). This CDR3 region has 13 residues. The CDR3 DNA sequence: TGTGCCAGCAGCTTAAGGGAGAGCTACGAGCAGTACTTC. Protein sequence: CASSLRESYEQYF. The whole variable domain, filled in from reference TRBV13 and TRBJ2-7, reads AAGVIQSPRHLIKEKRETATLKCYPIPRHDTVYWYQQGPGQDPQFLISFYEKMQSDKGSIPDRFSAQQFSDYHSELNMSSLELGDSALYFCASSLRESYEQYFGPGTRLTVT.

The chain couples TRBV7-6 to TRBJ1-1; the D gene is possibly TRBD1 (6 bases). Trimming removed 7 bases from V and 8 bases from J, with 17 bases in between. The germline CDR1 and CDR2 sequences are SGHVS and FNYEAQ. This CDR3 is built from 13 residues. CDR3 in DNA: TGTGCCAGCACCCGATTGACAGGCACAGAAGCTTTCTTT. Amino acids: CASTRLTGTEAFF.